The rows below give T cell receptor beta chains drawn from one sample of a study of post-analysis software for immune sequencing data. TCRdb itself ran the PCR reads through MiXCR, one entry per CDR3 protein. The table lists more than 500,000 distinct CDR3 sequences, less than 40% of them singletons. Sequencing used blood. Receptors were obtained from a girl under 18 with multiple sclerosis. Each CDR3 is given with its conserved first and last residue. D genes are given only for firm matches. A clone size is listed for some rows: how often the clone was seen (once, few, many), or a class if it is expanded.

TRBV20-1,-,TRBJ2-1,-,CSAPLRDQRNNEQFF,TGCAGTGCTCCTTTGCGGGACCAGCGGAACAATGAGCAGTTCTTC
TRBV5-6,-,TRBJ2-2,-,CASRRVPNTGERFF,TGTGCCAGCAGACGGGTCCCGAACACCGGGGAGCGGTTTTTT
TRBV6-5,-,TRBJ1-1,-,CASSGRRGAEAFF,TGTGCCAGCAGTGGGAGACGGGGCGCCGAAGCTTTCTTT
TRBV29-1,TRBD1,TRBJ1-2,-,CSAVRQGRFGYTF,TGCAGCGCCGTTCGACAGGGCCGGTTCGGCTACACCTTC
TRBV5-1,-,TRBJ1-2,-,CASSLVTAAFNYGYTF,TGCGCCAGCAGCTTGGTGACAGCCGCCTTTAACTATGGCTACACCTTC
TRBV11-2,-,TRBJ2-7,few,CASSFPATGYEQYF,TGTGCCAGCAGCTTTCCGGCCACGGGCTACGAGCAGTACTTC
TRBV4-1,-,TRBJ1-4,-,CASRVQENKKLFF,TGCGCCAGCAGGGTCCAGGAAAATAAAAAACTGTTTTTT
TRBV10-3,-,TRBJ1-5,-,CAISDQANQPQHF,TGTGCCATCAGTGATCAGGCTAATCAGCCCCAGCATTTT
TRBV12-3/TRBV12-4,TRBD1,TRBJ1-1,few,CASSLALGTGVNTEAFF,TGTGCCAGCAGTTTAGCGTTAGGGACAGGGGTAAACACTGAAGCTTTCTTT
TRBV4-2,-,TRBJ1-2,-,CASSQDGLGRTANYGYTF,TGTGCCAGCAGCCAAGATGGGCTCGGCCGCACCGCTAACTATGGCTACACCTTC
TRBV4-1,TRBD1,TRBJ1-4,-,CASSGRDRGTNEKLFF,TGCGCCAGCAGCGGCCGGGACAGGGGAACTAATGAAAAACTGTTTTTT